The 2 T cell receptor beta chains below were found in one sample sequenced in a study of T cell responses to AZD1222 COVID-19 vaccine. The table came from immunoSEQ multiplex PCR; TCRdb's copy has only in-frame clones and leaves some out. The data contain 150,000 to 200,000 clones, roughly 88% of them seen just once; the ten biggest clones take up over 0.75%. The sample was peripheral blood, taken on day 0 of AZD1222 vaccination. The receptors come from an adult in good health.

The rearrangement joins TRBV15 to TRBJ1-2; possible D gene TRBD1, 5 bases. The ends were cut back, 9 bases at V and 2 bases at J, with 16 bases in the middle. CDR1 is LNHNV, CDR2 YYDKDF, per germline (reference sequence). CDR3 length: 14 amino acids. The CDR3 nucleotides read TGTGCCACACGCGATTATGGGGGGAACTATGGCTACACCTTC. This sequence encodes CATRDYGGNYGYTF.

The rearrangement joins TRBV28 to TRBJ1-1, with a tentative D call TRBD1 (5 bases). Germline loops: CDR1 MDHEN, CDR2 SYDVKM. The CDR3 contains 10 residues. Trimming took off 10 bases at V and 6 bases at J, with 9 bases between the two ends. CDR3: CATRVSEAFF. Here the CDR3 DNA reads TGTGCCACCAGGGTATCTGAAGCTTTCTTT.